This record concerns one T cell receptor (beta chain) sequence. Its matching antigen is unknown. Baseline was the first blood sampling point, followed by cycle 4 day 1 and cycle 7 day 1. Libraries were prepared by immunoSEQ multiplex PCR; TCRdb keeps only in-frame clonotypes and omits some of them. This sample has 13,000 to 15,000 clones, with 80% to 95% found just once. Trimming cost V 2 bases and J 0 bases; bases outside gene matches: 3. This CDR3 is 14 amino acids long. In germline, CDR1 is SQVTM, CDR2 ANQGSEA. These data are taken from a study of OX40 agonist ivuxolimab in advanced cancers. Study as a whole: Patients received the agonistic anti-OX40 (CD134) antibody ivuxolimab. Intravenous ivuxolimab at 0.01 to 10 mg/kg was given to patients every 2 weeks. Study-wide findings and caveats: Averaged across samples, CD8+ T cells carried more expanded clones than CD4+ did.

V usage is TRBV29-1 and J usage is TRBJ1-1, with TRBD1 identical over 7 bases. The TCR sequence derives from an adult with an advanced solid tumor such as melanoma, head and neck, liver or kidney cancer. The specimen comprised CD4+ or CD8+ T cells sorted from blood, sampled in a trial of the OX40 agonist ivuxolimab. In nucleotides, the CDR3 is TGCAGCGTTGAAACAGGGGCCCTGAACACTGAAGCTTTCTTT. Its translation: CSVETGALNTEAFF.